The 28 T cell receptor beta chains given below trace back to one sample, sequenced in a study of T cell repertoires in cytomegalovirus infection (dated by TCRdb to 2018 to 2020). The sequencer listed for this sample is Illumina HiSeq 1500. The public sequencing data were trimmed at Q25 with fastp and processed into clonotypes with MiXCR by TCRdb, which kept only in-frame beta chains. CDR3 protein sequences are deduplicated, and each keeps its most common genes and DNA. The sample table records approximately 500,000 distinct CDR3 sequences; 15% to 20% of these occur just once. The ten top clones hold about 24% of the sample. Sample: CD8+ T cells from PBMCs. All receptors derive from a human donor in good health (CMV status not recorded). Some clones in this sample may be carry-over from other donors' samples.

V usage is TRBV4-1 and J usage is TRBJ2-1; 8 nucleotides align to TRBD2. The CDR3 extends over 17 amino acids. V shed 2 bases and J 0 bases; nucleotides not matched to a gene: 6. CDR1 and CDR2 from the germline V gene are MGHRA and YSYEKL. For the CDR3, the DNA is TGCGCCAGCAGCCAAATCGCGGGGGGAAGCTCCTACAATGAGCAGTTCTTC. This translates into CASSQIAGGSSYNEQFF.

With regard to this clonotype: This may be a read error: a much more frequent sequence differs by one nucleotide. This chain links TRBV11-2 with TRBJ1-1; D remains unclear. This CDR3 is built from 17 residues. Germline loops: CDR1 SGHAT, CDR2 FQNNGV. V lost 5 bases and J lost 1, with 20 bases in between. CDR3 residues: CASSLIYYSIGNTEAFF. The CDR3 DNA follows: TGTGCCAGCAGCCTGATCTATTACTCGATAGGGAACACTGAAGCTTTCTTT.

Comments on this clonotype: One end of the junction varies from germline; a read error may be responsible. The genes are TRBV4-1 and TRBJ2-7, with D perhaps given as TRBD1 or TRBD2 (5 bases each). The CDR3 has 14 residues. Germline V lookup: CDR1 MGHRA, CDR2 YSYEKL. CDR3 amino acids: CASSQRDGNYAQYF. CDR3 bases: TGCGCAAGCAGCCAAAGGGACGGAAACTACGCGCAGTACTTC.

This clonotype was counted at least ten times. The chain recombines TRBV7-2 with TRBJ2-7, with 16 bases aligning to TRBD2. V shed 3 bases and J 0 bases; nucleotides not matched to a gene: 2. The CDR3 consists of 17 residues. Per germline, CDR1 SGHTA and CDR2 FQGNSA. This chain's CDR3 is CASSLGLAGGISYEQYF. The DNA for the CDR3 is TGTGCCAGCAGCTTGGGACTAGCGGGGGGGATCTCCTACGAGCAGTACTTC.

The chain recombines TRBV15 with TRBJ1-1; 7 nucleotides line up with TRBD1. The CDR3 has 17 amino acids. Germline V lookup: CDR1 LNHNV, CDR2 YYDKDF (reference sequence). J gave up 0 bases and V 3 bases, and 10 bases lay outside the gene matches. CDR3 residues: CATSRLYQGVMNTEAFF. In nucleotides, the CDR3 is TGTGCCACCAGCAGGCTATATCAGGGGGTTATGAACACTGAAGCTTTCTTT. The whole variable domain, remainder taken from reference TRBV15 and TRBJ1-1, is DAMVIQNPRYQVTQFGKPVTLSCSQTLNHNVMYWYQQKSSQAPKLLFHYYDKDFNNEADTPDNFQSRRPNTSFCFLDIRSPGLGDTAMYLCATSRLYQGVMNTEAFFGQGTRLTVV.

This clonotype came up many times. The chain combines TRBV7-9 with TRBJ2-7; maybe TRBD2 (6 bases). Germline-derived CDR1 and CDR2 are SEHNR and FQNEAQ (reference sequence). The CDR3 has 16 amino acids. Trimming pared 5 bases from V and 5 bases from J, leaving 22 bases between. CDR3 protein: CASSASDAGLLDEQYF. CDR3 DNA: TGTGCCAGCAGCGCGAGCGATGCGGGATTGTTGGACGAGCAGTACTTC.

A remark on this clonotype: One junction end does not reproduce the germline sequence, and a read error may be involved. V usage is TRBV7-6 and J usage is TRBJ2-2; 7 nucleotides agree with TRBD2. The CDR3 is 12 amino acids. Germline V lookup: CDR1 SGHVS, CDR2 FNYEAQ. The CDR3 coding sequence is TGTGTCGGAGCGGGGCGTTACGTGGAGCCGTTTTTT. Protein: CVGAGRYVEPFF.

The table lists this clonotype with many counts. This chain connects TRBV27 to TRBJ2-7; 8 bases match TRBD2. Germline lookup yields CDR1 MNHEY and CDR2 SMNVEV (reference sequence). Trimming cost V 5 bases and J 0 bases; bases outside gene matches: 3. CDR3 size: 14 residues. The CDR3 region is CASSRTSSSYEQYF. The CDR3 DNA reads TGTGCCAGCAGTAGGACTAGCAGCTCCTACGAGCAGTACTTC.

CDR3 bases: TGTGCCAGCAGTGAAGCGGGAAGGTCGTACGAGCAGTACTTC. Translated, it gives CASSEAGRSYEQYF. The J gene is TRBJ2-7, the V gene TRBV2; D gene uncertain. V lost 0 bases and J 4 bases, leaving 10 bases between the germline ends. The CDR3 consists of 14 residues. Germline values: CDR1 SNHLY, CDR2 FYNNEI. The full variable domain, its missing parts supplied by reference TRBV2 and TRBJ2-7, is EPEVTQTPSHQVTQMGQEVILRCVPISNHLYFYWYRQILGQKVEFLVSFYNNEISEKSEIFDDQFSVERPDGSNFTLKIRSTKLEDSAMYFCASSEAGRSYEQYFGPGTRLTVT.

This clonotype came up many times. The chain uses TRBV6-6 and TRBJ1-1; D is uncertain. The CDR3 extends over 14 amino acids. Per germline, CDR1 MNHNY and CDR2 SVGAGI (reference sequence). Trimming removed 11 bases from V and 8 bases from J, with 24 bases in between. The CDR3 coding sequence is TGTGCCGGGTCCCAGAGGGCTTCGGCGAGGGAAGCTTTCTTT. Amino acids: CAGSQRASAREAFF.

At least ten counts were recorded for this clonotype. The rearrangement joins TRBV6-2 or TRBV6-3 to TRBJ1-2; D perhaps matches TRBD1 (5 bases). The CDR3 is made up of 13 amino acids. V was trimmed by 6 bases and J by 3 bases, leaving 11 bases between them. Germline lookup yields CDR1 MNHEY and CDR2 SVGEGT. CDR3 in amino acids: CASSPDSDYGYTF. CDR3 coding DNA: TGTGCCAGCAGCCCCGACAGCGACTATGGCTACACCTTC.

This chain joins TRBV29-1 and TRBJ2-2; D perhaps matches TRBD2 (5 bases). This CDR3 comprises 14 residues. Germline CDR1 SQVTM, CDR2 ANQGSEA. Trimming stripped 6 bases from V and 4 bases from J, with 15 bases between. The CDR3 sequence is CSVQEGVGTGELFF. The CDR3 DNA reads TGCAGCGTGCAAGAGGGCGTCGGCACCGGGGAGCTGTTTTTT.

This clonotype has a count of ten or more. The rearrangement links TRBV10-3 to TRBJ2-1, with 9 bases aligning to TRBD2. Unmatched junction bases numbered 19, after V lost 2 bases and J lost 5 bases. This CDR3 has 20 amino acids. From germline, CDR1 is ENHRY and CDR2 SYGVKD. In DNA form, the CDR3 reads TGTGCCATCAGTGAGGGCGGGGGTAGCGGGAGCATTTCCCCCCACAATGAGCAGTTCTTC. This codes for CAISEGGGSGSISPHNEQFF.

Many counts were recorded for this clonotype. The CDR3 DNA sequence: TGTGCCAGCAGCTTCACGGCTAGCGGGGGGGCCTGGCAGTTCTTC. Protein: CASSFTASGGAWQFF. The chain employs TRBV5-6 and TRBJ2-1; 12 bases are a match to TRBD2. Looked up from germline, CDR1 is SGHDT and CDR2 is YYEEEE. The V gene end was trimmed by 2 bases and the J gene end by 12 bases; junction bases not matched to a gene: 9. The CDR3 consists of 15 residues.

This clonotype was seen only a few times. The chain joins TRBV5-1 to TRBJ2-1; the D is unclear. The germline V gene encodes CDR1 SGHRS and CDR2 YFSETQ. The length of the CDR3 is 15 residues. V was clipped by 8 bases and J by 4 bases, with 19 bases between them. CDR3 nucleotide sequence: TGCGCCAGTGCCGGAGACGCCAGAACGTACAATGAGCAGTTCTTC. The encoded protein is CASAGDARTYNEQFF.

This clonotype was detected only a few times. V and J are TRBV5-5 and TRBJ2-1; TRBD2 agrees at 10 bases. The CDR3 totals 14 residues. V lost 1 base and J lost 7; bases outside the gene matches: 2. Looked up from germline, CDR1 is SGHKS and CDR2 is YYEKEE (reference sequence). This CDR3 is CASSLPTSGNEQFF. The CDR3 bases are TGTGCCAGCAGCTTGCCGACTAGCGGGAATGAGCAGTTCTTC.

In this sample, this clonotype turned up many times. The chain uses TRBV11-2 and TRBJ2-7; D is perhaps TRBD1 (5 bases). The ends were cut back, 2 bases at V and 3 bases at J, with 11 bases in the middle. Germline assignment: CDR1 SGHAT and CDR2 FQNNGV. The CDR3 consists of 14 residues. In DNA form, the CDR3 reads TGTGCCAGCAGCTTACCGGCAGGGTACTACGAGCAGTACTTC. Residues: CASSLPAGYYEQYF.

The table lists this clonotype with many counts. The chain employs TRBV7-3 and TRBJ2-3, with 8 nucleotides matching TRBD1. The CDR3 extends over 19 amino acids. Germline V lookup: CDR1 SGHTA, CDR2 FQGTGA. The trim removed 0 bases at V and 5 bases at J, leaving 16 bases unmatched. The CDR3 DNA sequence: TGTGCCAGCAGCTTAACTTTGGGGGTCAGGGGGCGAGGAATAGATACGCAGTATTTT. Amino acids: CASSLTLGVRGRGIDTQYF.

The rearrangement links TRBV19 to TRBJ2-4; a possible D gene is TRBD1 (6 bases). CDR3 length: 17 residues. Trimming removed 1 base from V and 1 base from J, with 14 bases in between. Germline assignment: CDR1 LNHDA and CDR2 SQIVND (reference sequence). Here the CDR3 reads CASSIAGAKGAKNIQYF. The CDR3 DNA sequence: TGTGCCAGTAGTATAGCAGGGGCGAAAGGGGCCAAAAACATTCAGTACTTC. The variable domain in full, with the rest retrieved from reference TRBV19 and TRBJ2-4, is DGGITQSPKYLFRKEGQNVTLSCEQNLNHDAMYWYRQDPGQGLRLIYYSQIVNDFQKGDIAEGYSVSREKKESFPLTVTSAQKNPTAFYLCASSIAGAKGAKNIQYFGAGTRLSVL.

The rearrangement uses TRBV25-1 and TRBJ1-1; D gene unclear. This CDR3 is built from 12 residues. The germline V and J ends were trimmed by 6 bases and 2 bases, with 7 bases remaining between them. Germline loops: CDR1 MGHDK, CDR2 SYGVNS. CDR3: CASRGSNTEAFF. DNA for the CDR3: TGTGCCAGCAGGGGGTCTAACACTGAAGCTTTCTTT.

Many counts were recorded for this clonotype. The chain carries TRBV7-9 and TRBJ1-2; D gene uncertain. V lost 5 bases, J lost 6 bases, and 13 bases lay in between. CDR1 is SEHNR and CDR2 is FQNEAQ in the germline V gene (reference sequence). CDR3 length: 13 residues. The CDR3 is CASSPSPGNGYTF. The CDR3 DNA sequence: TGTGCCAGCAGCCCATCCCCGGGGAATGGCTACACCTTC. Full variable domain (outside the CDR3, taken from reference TRBV7-9 and TRBJ1-2): DTGVSQNPRHKITKRGQNVTFRCDPISEHNRLYWYRQTLGQGPEFLTYFQNEAQLEKSRLLSDRFSAERPKGSFSTLEIQRTEQGDSAMYLCASSPSPGNGYTFGSGTRLTVV.

The chain couples TRBV2 to TRBJ2-2; D tentatively fits TRBD1 or TRBD2 (5 bases each). CDR1 and CDR2 from the germline V gene are SNHLY and FYNNEI. V lost 6 bases and J 1 base, leaving 15 bases between the germline ends. The CDR3 loop spans 16 amino acids. The CDR3 sequence is CASSSPGRLNTGELFF. CDR3 DNA: TGTGCCAGCAGCTCACCGGGACGGCTGAACACCGGGGAGCTGTTTTTT.

The chain employs TRBV6-6 and TRBJ2-3, with a weak D call TRBD2 (6 bases). The CDR3 extends over 15 amino acids. V was pared by 0 bases and J by 2 bases, with 9 bases between. Per germline, CDR1 MNHNY and CDR2 SVGAGI (reference sequence). The CDR3 coding sequence is TGTGCCAGCAGTTACTCGTGGGGGGTCACAGATACGCAGTATTTT. Amino acid sequence: CASSYSWGVTDTQYF.

J is TRBJ2-7 and V is TRBV12-3 or TRBV12-4, with TRBD1 matching over 11 bases. The CDR3 consists of 14 residues. V was clipped by 6 bases and J by 6 bases; unmatched bases: 7. The CDR3, as DNA: TGTGCCAGCAGCCCTGGGACAGGGGGTACCGAGCAGTACTTC. It codes for CASSPGTGGTEQYF.

This clonotype came up many times. The chain carries TRBV12-3 or TRBV12-4 and TRBJ2-7; TRBD2 matches at 14 bases. The CDR3 has 17 amino acids. Losses at the gene ends were 6 bases for V and 0 bases for J; bases not matched to a gene: 7. The CDR3 bases are TGTGCCAGCAGCCGGACTAGCGGGAGGCTCCACTCCTACGAGCAGTACTTC. It specifies CASSRTSGRLHSYEQYF.

This clonotype was picked up many times. The V call is TRBV7-9, the J call TRBJ2-1; D perhaps matches TRBD2 (6 bases). V lost 5 bases and J 8 bases, leaving 10 bases between the germline ends. CDR1 and CDR2 from the germline V gene are SEHNR and FQNEAQ (reference sequence). The CDR3 loop spans 12 amino acids. In DNA, the CDR3 is TGTGCCAGCAGCCCGACTAGTCATGAGCAGTTCTTC. Amino acids: CASSPTSHEQFF.

This clonotype was found many times. The chain joins TRBV27 to TRBJ2-3, with 8 bases aligning to TRBD2. Trimming took 9 bases from V and 2 from J; bases not matched to a gene: 13. The CDR3 length is 16 residues. Germline-derived CDR1 and CDR2 are MNHEY and SMNVEV (reference sequence). The CDR3 nucleotides read TGTGCCAGTAAAGTAGCGGGGTGGGGGCTCACAGATACGCAGTATTTT. Translated: CASKVAGWGLTDTQYF.

This clonotype was counted a few times. The rearrangement links TRBV28 to TRBJ2-5; either TRBD1 or TRBD2 may fit D (5 bases each). CDR1 MDHEN and CDR2 SYDVKM come from the germline V gene. The length of the CDR3 is 14 residues. Trimming stripped 6 bases from V and 4 bases from J, with 15 bases between. The CDR3 DNA reads TGTGCCAGCAGCTCGAACGGGGCTAGAGAGACCCAGTACTTC. Protein: CASSSNGARETQYF.